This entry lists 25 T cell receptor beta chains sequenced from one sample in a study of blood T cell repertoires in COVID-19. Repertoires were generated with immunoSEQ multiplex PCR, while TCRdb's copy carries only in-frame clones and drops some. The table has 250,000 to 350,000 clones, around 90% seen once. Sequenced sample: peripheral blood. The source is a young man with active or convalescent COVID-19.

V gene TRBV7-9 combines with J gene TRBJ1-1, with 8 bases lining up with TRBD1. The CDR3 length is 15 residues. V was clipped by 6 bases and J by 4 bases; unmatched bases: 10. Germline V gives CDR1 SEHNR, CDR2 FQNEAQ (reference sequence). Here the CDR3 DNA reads TGTGCCAGCAGACCTTGGACAGGGAGTGCCACTGAAGCTTTCTTT. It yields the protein CASRPWTGSATEAFF. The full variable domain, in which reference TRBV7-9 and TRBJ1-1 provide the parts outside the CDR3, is DTGVSQNPRHKITKRGQNVTFRCDPISEHNRLYWYRQTLGQGPEFLTYFQNEAQLEKSRLLSDRFSAERPKGSFSTLEIQRTEQGDSAMYLCASRPWTGSATEAFFGQGTRLTVV.

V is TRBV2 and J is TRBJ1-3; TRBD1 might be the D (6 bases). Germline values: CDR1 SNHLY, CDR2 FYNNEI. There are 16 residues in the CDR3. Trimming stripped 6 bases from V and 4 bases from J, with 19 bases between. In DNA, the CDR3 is TGTGCCAGCAGCCCCACTCGGGGGGCGTTGGGAAACACCATATATTTT. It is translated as CASSPTRGALGNTIYF. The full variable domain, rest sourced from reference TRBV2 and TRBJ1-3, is EPEVTQTPSHQVTQMGQEVILRCVPISNHLYFYWYRQILGQKVEFLVSFYNNEISEKSEIFDDQFSVERPDGSNFTLKIRSTKLEDSAMYFCASSPTRGALGNTIYFGEGSWLTVV.

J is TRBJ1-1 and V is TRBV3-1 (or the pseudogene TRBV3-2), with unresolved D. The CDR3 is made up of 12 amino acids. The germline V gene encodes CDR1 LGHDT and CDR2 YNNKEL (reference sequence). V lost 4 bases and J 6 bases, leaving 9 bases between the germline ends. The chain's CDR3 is CASSPRGAEAFF. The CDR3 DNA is TGTGCCAGCAGCCCCCGCGGTGCTGAAGCTTTCTTT.

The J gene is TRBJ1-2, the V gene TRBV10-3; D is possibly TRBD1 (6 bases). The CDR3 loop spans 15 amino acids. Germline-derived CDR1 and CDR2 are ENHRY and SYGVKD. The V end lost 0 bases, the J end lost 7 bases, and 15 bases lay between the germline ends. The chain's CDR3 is CAISESSSGGFGYTF. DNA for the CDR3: TGTGCCATCAGTGAGTCGTCGTCGGGGGGCTTTGGCTACACCTTC.

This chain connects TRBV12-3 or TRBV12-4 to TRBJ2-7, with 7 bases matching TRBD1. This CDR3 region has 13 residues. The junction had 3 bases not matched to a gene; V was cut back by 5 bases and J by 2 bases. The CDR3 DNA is TGTGCCAGCAGTACAGGGGATCCCTACGAGCAGTACTTC. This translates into CASSTGDPYEQYF.

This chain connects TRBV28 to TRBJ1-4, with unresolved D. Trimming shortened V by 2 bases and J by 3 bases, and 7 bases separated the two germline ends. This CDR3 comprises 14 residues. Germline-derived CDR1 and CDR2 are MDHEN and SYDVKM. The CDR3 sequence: CASSLSISNEKLFF. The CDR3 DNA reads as TGTGCCAGCAGTTTAAGCATATCTAATGAAAAACTGTTTTTT.

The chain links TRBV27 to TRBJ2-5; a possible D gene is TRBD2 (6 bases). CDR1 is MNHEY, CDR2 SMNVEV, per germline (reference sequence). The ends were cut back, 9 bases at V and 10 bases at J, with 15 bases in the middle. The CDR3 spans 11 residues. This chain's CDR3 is CASRQGGNQYF. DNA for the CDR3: TGTGCCAGTCGCCAGGGAGGAAACCAGTACTTC.

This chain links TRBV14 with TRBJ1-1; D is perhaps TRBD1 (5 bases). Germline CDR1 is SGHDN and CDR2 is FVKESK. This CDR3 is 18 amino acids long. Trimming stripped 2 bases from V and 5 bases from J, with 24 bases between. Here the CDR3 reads CASSQNAGTATGRTEAFF. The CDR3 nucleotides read TGTGCCAGCAGCCAAAACGCCGGGACGGCGACCGGGAGGACTGAAGCTTTCTTT.

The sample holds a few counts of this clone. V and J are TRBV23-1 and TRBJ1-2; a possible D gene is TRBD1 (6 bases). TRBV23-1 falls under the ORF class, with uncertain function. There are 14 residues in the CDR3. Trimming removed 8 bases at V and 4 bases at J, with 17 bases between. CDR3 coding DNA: TGCGCCAGCCTAAACAGGGTCTGGTCCTATGGCTACACCTTC. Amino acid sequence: CASLNRVWSYGYTF.

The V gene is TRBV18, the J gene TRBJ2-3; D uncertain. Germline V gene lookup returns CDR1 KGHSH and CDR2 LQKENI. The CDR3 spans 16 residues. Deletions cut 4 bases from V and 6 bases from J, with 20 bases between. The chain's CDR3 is CASSLLRVVESDTQYF. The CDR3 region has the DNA TGTGCCAGCTCACTTCTTCGGGTGGTAGAGTCCGATACGCAGTATTTT.

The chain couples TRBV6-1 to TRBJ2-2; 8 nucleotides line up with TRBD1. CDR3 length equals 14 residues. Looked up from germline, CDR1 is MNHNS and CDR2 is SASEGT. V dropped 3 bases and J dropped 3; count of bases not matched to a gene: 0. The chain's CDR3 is CASSDRGHTGELFF. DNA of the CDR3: TGTGCCAGCAGTGACAGGGGGCACACCGGGGAGCTGTTTTTT.

The CDR3 DNA reads TGTGCCAGCAGTTCCTCCGGGACAGCCAACGAGCAGTACTTC. Translated, it gives CASSSSGTANEQYF. The rearrangement links TRBV28 to TRBJ2-7; 7 bases line up with TRBD1. Looked up from germline, CDR1 is MDHEN and CDR2 is SYDVKM. This CDR3 is built from 14 residues. V shed 4 bases and J 5 bases; nucleotides not matched to a gene: 8.

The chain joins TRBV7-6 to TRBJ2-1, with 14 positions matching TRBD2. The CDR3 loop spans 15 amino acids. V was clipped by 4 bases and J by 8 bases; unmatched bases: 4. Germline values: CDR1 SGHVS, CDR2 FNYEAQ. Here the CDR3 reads CASSSGLAGGHEQFF. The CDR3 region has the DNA TGTGCCAGCAGCTCCGGACTAGCGGGAGGTCATGAGCAGTTCTTC. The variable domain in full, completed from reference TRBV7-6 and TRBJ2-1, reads GAGVSQSPRYKVTKRGQDVALRCDPISGHVSLYWYRQALGQGPEFLTYFNYEAQQDKSGLPNDRFSAERPEGSISTLTIQRTEQRDSAMYRCASSSGLAGGHEQFFGPGTRLTVL.

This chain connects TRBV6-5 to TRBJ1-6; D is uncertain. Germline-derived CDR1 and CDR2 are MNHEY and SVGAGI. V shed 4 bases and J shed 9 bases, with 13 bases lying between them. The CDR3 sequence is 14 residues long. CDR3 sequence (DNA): TGTGCCAGCAGTTTGGGTTCGCGGGGTTCACCCCTCCACTTT. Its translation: CASSLGSRGSPLHF.

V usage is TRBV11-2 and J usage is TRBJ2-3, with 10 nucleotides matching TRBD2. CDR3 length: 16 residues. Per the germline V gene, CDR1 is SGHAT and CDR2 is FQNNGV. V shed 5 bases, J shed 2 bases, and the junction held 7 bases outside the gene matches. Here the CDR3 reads CASSQRTSGNTDTQYF. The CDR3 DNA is TGTGCCAGCAGCCAACGGACTAGCGGAAACACAGATACGCAGTATTTT.

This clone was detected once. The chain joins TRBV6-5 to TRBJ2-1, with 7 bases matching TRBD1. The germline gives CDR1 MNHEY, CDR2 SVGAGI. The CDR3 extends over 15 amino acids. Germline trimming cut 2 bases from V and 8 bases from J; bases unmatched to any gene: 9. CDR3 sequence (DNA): TGTGCCAGCAGTTACGGGACAGAGCCACGGTATGAGCAGTTCTTC. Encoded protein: CASSYGTEPRYEQFF.

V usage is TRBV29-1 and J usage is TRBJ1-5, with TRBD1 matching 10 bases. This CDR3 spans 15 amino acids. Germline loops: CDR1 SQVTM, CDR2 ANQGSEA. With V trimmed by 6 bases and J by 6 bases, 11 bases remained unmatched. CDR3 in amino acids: CSVATGTGVGQPQHF. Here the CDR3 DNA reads TGCAGCGTAGCGACCGGGACAGGGGTCGGTCAGCCCCAGCATTTT.

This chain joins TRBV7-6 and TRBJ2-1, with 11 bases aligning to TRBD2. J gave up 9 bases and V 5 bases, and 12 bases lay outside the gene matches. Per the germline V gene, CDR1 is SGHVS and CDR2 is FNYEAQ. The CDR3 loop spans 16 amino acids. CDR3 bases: TGTGCCAGCAGCCGGAACGCCGGGACTAGCGGAGGTGAGCAGTTCTTC. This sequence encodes CASSRNAGTSGGEQFF.

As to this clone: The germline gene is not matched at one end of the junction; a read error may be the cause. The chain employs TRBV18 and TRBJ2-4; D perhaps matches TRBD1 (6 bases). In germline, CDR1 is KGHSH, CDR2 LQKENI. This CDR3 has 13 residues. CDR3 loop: CASSPGQLNIQYF. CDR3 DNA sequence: TGTGCCAGCTCACCAGGACAGTTAAACATTCAGTATTTC.

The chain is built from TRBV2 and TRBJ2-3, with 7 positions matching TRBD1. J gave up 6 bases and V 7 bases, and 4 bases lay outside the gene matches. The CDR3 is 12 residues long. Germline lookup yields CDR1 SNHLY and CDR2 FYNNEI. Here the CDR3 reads CASKGAGDTQYF. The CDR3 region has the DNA TGTGCCAGCAAGGGGGCTGGGGATACGCAGTATTTT.

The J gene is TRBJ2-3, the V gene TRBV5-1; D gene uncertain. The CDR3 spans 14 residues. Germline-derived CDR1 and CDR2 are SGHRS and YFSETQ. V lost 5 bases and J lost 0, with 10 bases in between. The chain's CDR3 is CASRSGASTDTQYF. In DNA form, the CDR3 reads TGCGCCAGCAGGAGTGGAGCTAGCACAGATACGCAGTATTTT.

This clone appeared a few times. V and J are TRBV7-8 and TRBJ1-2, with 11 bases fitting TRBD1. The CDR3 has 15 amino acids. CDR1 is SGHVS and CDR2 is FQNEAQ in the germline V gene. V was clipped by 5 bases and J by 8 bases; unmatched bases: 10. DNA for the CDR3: TGTGCCAGCAGCCAAACCGGACAGGGGGCCGGGGGCTACACCTTC. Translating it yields CASSQTGQGAGGYTF.

The CDR3: CASSSQGPTEAFF. The CDR3 nucleotides read TGTGCCAGCAGTTCTCAGGGGCCCACTGAAGCTTTCTTT. The chain is built from TRBV28 and TRBJ1-1; a weak D match, TRBD1 (6 bases). Trimming shortened V by 4 bases and J by 4 bases, and 10 bases separated the two germline ends. This CDR3 is built from 13 residues. Germline CDR1 MDHEN, CDR2 SYDVKM.

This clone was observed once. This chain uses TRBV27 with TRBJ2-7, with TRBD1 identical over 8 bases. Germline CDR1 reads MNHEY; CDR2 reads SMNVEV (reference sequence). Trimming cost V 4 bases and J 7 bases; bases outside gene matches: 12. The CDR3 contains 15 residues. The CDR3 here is CASSSSIRGPQEQYF. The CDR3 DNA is TGTGCCAGCAGTTCCTCGATCAGGGGGCCCCAGGAGCAGTACTTC.

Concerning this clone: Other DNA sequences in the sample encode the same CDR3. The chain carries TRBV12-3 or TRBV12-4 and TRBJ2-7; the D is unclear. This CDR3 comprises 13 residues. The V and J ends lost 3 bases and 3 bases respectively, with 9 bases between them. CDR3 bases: TGTGCCAGCAGTTTCAAGAGACACTACGAGCAGTACTTC. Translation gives CASSFKRHYEQYF.